These 19 T cell receptor beta chains were all obtained from the same sample, sequenced in a study of CD8+ T cells in alopecia areata. The treatment denotes: oral pan-JAK inhibitor, 5-10 mg twice daily. As the sequencing template, cDNA was produced by extracting RNA and reverse transcribing it. Assay used: immunoSEQ multiplex PCR; TCRdb lists only in-frame clones, some missing. This sample has over 100,000 clones, with roughly three fifths found just once. Sequenced material: CD8+ T cells sorted from blood, taken at week 24, from a patient treated with tofacitinib. Receptors were obtained from a human donor with alopecia areata.

The chain uses TRBV4-1 and TRBJ2-7; TRBD2 matches 7 bases. The CDR3 loop spans 16 amino acids. Germline assignment: CDR1 MGHRA and CDR2 YSYEKL. Germline trimming cut 0 bases from V and 6 bases from J; bases unmatched to any gene: 11. In DNA, the CDR3 is TGCGCCAGCAGCCAAGATGGTGGGGAGGGGAACGGCGAGCAGTACTTC. It specifies CASSQDGGEGNGEQYF.

This clone was seen a single time. This rearrangement joins TRBV6-5 to TRBJ1-2; 7 nucleotides line up with TRBD1. Unmatched junction bases numbered 1, after V lost 2 bases and J lost 4 bases. This CDR3 spans 13 amino acids. Germline values: CDR1 MNHEY, CDR2 SVGAGI. The DNA of the CDR3 is TGTGCCAGCAGTTACGGGACAGTCTATGGCTACACCTTC. It encodes CASSYGTVYGYTF.

The rearrangement joins TRBV25-1 to TRBJ1-5; D call uncertain. This CDR3 is built from 14 residues. Germline CDR1 is MGHDK and CDR2 is SYGVNS. Trimming pared 0 bases from V and 5 bases from J, leaving 8 bases between. In DNA form, the CDR3 reads TGTGCCAGCAGTGAATACCAGGTGTATCAGCCCCAGCATTTT. This translates into CASSEYQVYQPQHF.

The genes are TRBV9 and TRBJ1-1; D perhaps matches TRBD1 (5 bases). The germline V and J ends were trimmed by 4 bases and 4 bases, with 17 bases remaining between them. Germline lookup yields CDR1 SGDLS and CDR2 YYNGEE. CDR3 size: 15 residues. The chain's CDR3 is CASSPLGGGSTEAFF. CDR3 coding DNA: TGTGCCAGCAGCCCCCTCGGCGGGGGGAGCACTGAAGCTTTCTTT.

The chain combines TRBV7-6 with TRBJ1-3; tentative D call: TRBD1 (5 bases). Germline-derived CDR1 and CDR2 are SGHVS and FNYEAQ. Between the trimmed V and J ends, which lost 3 bases and 0 bases, there was a span of 12 bases. The CDR3 is made up of 16 amino acids. This CDR3 is CASSFSRANSGNTIYF. The DNA for the CDR3 is TGTGCCAGCAGCTTCAGCAGGGCGAACTCTGGAAACACCATATATTTT.

This sequence joins TRBV10-3 and TRBJ2-1; D is uncertain. The ends were cut back, 2 bases at V and 0 bases at J, with 8 bases in the middle. CDR1 is ENHRY, CDR2 SYGVKD, per germline. The CDR3 spans 15 residues. The CDR3 DNA is TGTGCCATCAGTGAGGCTCCGAGCTCCTACAATGAGCAGTTCTTC. It specifies CAISEAPSSYNEQFF.

V gene TRBV10-3 combines with J gene TRBJ2-7, with D hard to call. Per the germline V gene, CDR1 is ENHRY and CDR2 is SYGVKD. The CDR3 spans 11 residues. V lost 6 bases, J lost 3 bases, and 6 bases lay in between. The CDR3 DNA reads TGTGCCATCAGCTCCGACTACGAGCAGTACTTC. Translating gives CAISSDYEQYF.

The V and J genes are TRBV5-4 and TRBJ1-6; unclear D gene. This CDR3 contains 14 residues. Trimming stripped 4 bases from V and 10 bases from J, with 15 bases between. CDR1 and CDR2 (germline): SGHNT, YYREEE (reference sequence). In DNA form, the CDR3 reads TGTGCCAGCAGCGTGGCACCTGTGGGGTCACCCCTCCACTTT. Its translation: CASSVAPVGSPLHF.

The V call is TRBV2, the J call TRBJ2-6, with a possible D match to TRBD2 (5 bases). The germline gives CDR1 SNHLY, CDR2 FYNNEI. Trimming cost V 1 base and J 3 bases, with 10 bases left between them. There are 16 residues in the CDR3. The CDR3 loop reads CASSEEGGGGANVLTF. Written as DNA, the CDR3 is TGTGCCAGCAGTGAAGAAGGCGGAGGTGGGGCCAACGTCCTGACTTTC.

The gene calls are TRBV7-3 and TRBJ2-1, with TRBD2 identical over 8 bases. CDR3 length equals 15 residues. After removal of 5 bases from V and 2 bases from J, the junction contained 5 bases not matched to a gene. CDR1 is SGHTA, CDR2 FQGTGA, per germline. CDR3 protein: CASSLVAGPYNEQFF. The DNA for the CDR3 is TGTGCCAGCAGCCTTGTAGCGGGGCCCTACAATGAGCAGTTCTTC.

This clone was seen a few times. The chain combines TRBV25-1 with TRBJ2-1; 11 bases map to TRBD2. The germline V gene has CDR1 MGHDK and CDR2 SYGVNS. The CDR3 is 15 amino acids. The V segment lost 3 bases and the J segment 6 bases; nucleotides outside the gene matches: 4. The CDR3 here is CASSDLAGGFNEQFF. The CDR3, as DNA: TGTGCCAGCAGTGATCTAGCGGGGGGCTTCAATGAGCAGTTCTTC.

In its sample, this clone was seen a few times. The J gene is TRBJ2-1, the V gene TRBV5-4, with no clear D. From germline, CDR1 is SGHNT and CDR2 YYREEE (reference sequence). The CDR3 is 12 residues long. V lost 1 base and J lost 5, with 4 bases in between. For the CDR3, the DNA is TGTGCCAGCAGCTTGAGACACAATGAGCAGTTCTTC. Residues: CASSLRHNEQFF.

This rearrangement joins TRBV27 to TRBJ2-7, with TRBD1 matching over 7 bases. Germline lookup yields CDR1 MNHEY and CDR2 SMNVEV (reference sequence). The junction had 4 bases not matched to a gene; V was cut back by 6 bases and J by 5 bases. CDR3 length equals 12 residues. The CDR3 loop is CASSLQGDEQYF. The CDR3 DNA follows: TGTGCCAGCAGCCTGCAGGGGGACGAGCAGTACTTC.

This chain links TRBV5-1 with TRBJ2-7, with a weak D call TRBD1 (6 bases). V was trimmed by 2 bases and J by 7 bases, leaving 19 bases between them. Per the germline V gene, CDR1 is SGHRS and CDR2 is YFSETQ. There are 15 residues in the CDR3. The DNA of the CDR3 is TGCGCCAGCAGCTTCGAGGAACAGGGCCTACTAGAGCAGTACTTC. Translating it yields CASSFEEQGLLEQYF.

The chain combines TRBV5-6 with TRBJ1-1, with D possibly TRBD1 on 5 matching bases. This CDR3 has 14 residues. The V end lost 4 bases, the J end lost 2 bases, and 12 bases lay between the germline ends. Germline values: CDR1 SGHDT, CDR2 YYEEEE. As DNA, the CDR3 is TGTGCCAGCAGCCTCGGGGACCGTAACACTGAAGCTTTCTTT. Amino acid sequence: CASSLGDRNTEAFF.

V and J are TRBV29-1 and TRBJ2-7; D call uncertain. Germline-derived CDR1 and CDR2 are SQVTM and ANQGSEA. The CDR3 runs to 17 residues. Trimming pared 0 bases from V and 2 bases from J, leaving 20 bases between. The CDR3 nucleotides read TGCAGCGTTGAAGATTCGACCCGGGCCTCAACCCCCTACGAGCAGTACTTC. Its protein product is CSVEDSTRASTPYEQYF.

The rearrangement uses TRBV4-1 and TRBJ1-6, with 7 nucleotides matching TRBD1. The length of the CDR3 is 17 residues. Germline loops: CDR1 MGHRA, CDR2 YSYEKL. Trimming took 1 base from V and 7 from J; bases not matched to a gene: 10. The CDR3 nucleotides are TGCGCCAGCAGCCAAGCCCGACAGACAGGGACGAATTCACCCCTCCACTTT. Protein: CASSQARQTGTNSPLHF.

The V and J genes are TRBV7-2 and TRBJ1-3; possible D gene TRBD1, 5 bases. The CDR3 extends over 16 amino acids. The V and J ends lost 1 base and 0 bases respectively, with 10 bases between them. Per the germline V gene, CDR1 is SGHTA and CDR2 is FQGNSA. As DNA, the CDR3 is TGTGCCAGCAGCTTAGAAGGGACCGCCTCTGGAAACACCATATATTTT. Amino acid sequence: CASSLEGTASGNTIYF.

The chain employs TRBV29-1 and TRBJ1-1; D call uncertain. Germline V gives CDR1 SQVTM, CDR2 ANQGSEA. V lost 0 bases to trimming and J lost 5 bases, with 1 base between them. The CDR3 totals 10 residues. CDR3 sequence reads: CSVEETEAFF. CDR3 bases: TGCAGCGTTGAAGAAACTGAAGCTTTCTTT.